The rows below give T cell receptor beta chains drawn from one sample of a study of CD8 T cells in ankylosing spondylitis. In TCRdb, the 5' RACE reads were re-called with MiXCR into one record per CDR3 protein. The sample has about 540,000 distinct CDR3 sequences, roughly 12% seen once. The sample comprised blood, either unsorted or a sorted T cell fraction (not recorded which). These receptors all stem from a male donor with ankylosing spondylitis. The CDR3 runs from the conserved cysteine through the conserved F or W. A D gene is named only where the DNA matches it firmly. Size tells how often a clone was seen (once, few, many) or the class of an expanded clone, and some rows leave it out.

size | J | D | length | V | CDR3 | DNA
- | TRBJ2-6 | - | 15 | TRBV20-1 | CSASAGRSGANVLTF | TGCAGTGCTAGCGCAGGACGTTCTGGGGCCAACGTCCTGACTTTC
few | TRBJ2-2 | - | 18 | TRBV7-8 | CASSLASTSPWGTGELFF | TGTGCCAGCAGCTTAGCCAGTACTAGCCCATGGGGCACCGGGGAGCTGTTTTTT
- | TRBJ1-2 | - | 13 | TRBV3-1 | CASSQDGDRDYTF | TGTGCCAGCAGCCAAGATGGCGACCGAGACTACACCTTC
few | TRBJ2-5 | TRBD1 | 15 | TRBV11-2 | CASSRQGMGQETQYF | TGTGCCAGCAGCAGACAGGGGATGGGGCAAGAGACCCAGTACTTC
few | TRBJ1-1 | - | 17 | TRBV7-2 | CASSLSGAAHVNTEAFF | TGTGCCAGCAGCTTAAGTGGGGCAGCCCATGTGAACACTGAAGCTTTCTTT
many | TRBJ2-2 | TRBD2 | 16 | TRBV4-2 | CASSHIAGDLGGELFF | TGTGCCAGCAGCCATATAGCGGGAGATCTCGGCGGGGAGCTGTTTTTT
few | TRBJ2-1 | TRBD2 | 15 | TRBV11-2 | CASSFSAGGASEQFF | TGTGCCAGCAGCTTCTCGGCGGGAGGGGCTTCGGAGCAGTTCTTC
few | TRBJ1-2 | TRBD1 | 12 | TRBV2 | CASWTGARGYTF | TGTGCCAGCTGGACAGGAGCTCGGGGCTACACCTTC
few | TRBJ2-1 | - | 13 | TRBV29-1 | CSVGAGADNEQFF | TGCAGCGTAGGGGCAGGGGCCGACAATGAGCAGTTCTTC
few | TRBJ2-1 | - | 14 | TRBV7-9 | CASSSGLSWNEQFF | TGTGCCAGCAGCTCAGGACTGTCTTGGAATGAGCAGTTCTTC
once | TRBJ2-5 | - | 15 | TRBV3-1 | CASSQASTGMETQYF | TGTGCCAGCAGCCAAGCGTCCACAGGGATGGAGACCCAGTACTTC
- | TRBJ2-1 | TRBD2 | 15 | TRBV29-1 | CSVDGSTSVLNEQFF | TGCAGCGTTGACGGGTCGACTAGCGTGCTAAACGAGCAGTTCTTC
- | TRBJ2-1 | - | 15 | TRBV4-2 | CASSQVIYTGFEQFF | TGTGCCAGCAGCCAAGTCATATACACCGGCTTTGAGCAGTTCTTC
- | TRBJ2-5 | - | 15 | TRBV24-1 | CATSDLLGGGETQYF | TGTGCCACCAGTGATTTGCTAGGAGGTGGGGAGACCCAGTACTTC
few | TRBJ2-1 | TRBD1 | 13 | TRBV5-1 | CASSRDRVNEQFF | TGCGCCAGCAGTCGTGACAGGGTCAATGAGCAGTTCTTC
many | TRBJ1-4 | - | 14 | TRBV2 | CASSAGAVGEKLFF | TGTGCCAGCAGTGCCGGGGCCGTAGGTGAAAAACTGTTTTTT
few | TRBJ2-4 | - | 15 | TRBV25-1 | CASSDQGDKPNIQYF | TGTGCCAGCAGTGATCAAGGGGACAAGCCCAACATTCAGTACTTC
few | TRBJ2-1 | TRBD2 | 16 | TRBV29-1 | CSVEEGTRGFLSEQFF | TGCAGCGTTGAAGAGGGGACTAGAGGATTTTTGAGTGAGCAGTTCTTC
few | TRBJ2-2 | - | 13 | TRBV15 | CATSERLTGELFF | TGTGCCACCAGCGAAAGACTAACCGGGGAGCTGTTTTTT
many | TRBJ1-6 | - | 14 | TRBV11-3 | CASSPQGHNSPLHF | TGTGCCAGCAGCCCCCAGGGGCATAATTCACCCCTCCACTTT
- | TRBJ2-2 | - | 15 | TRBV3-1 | CASSQVSANTGELFF | TGTGCCAGCAGCCAAGTGAGCGCGAACACCGGGGAGCTGTTTTTT
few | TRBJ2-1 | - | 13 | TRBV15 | CATSRRLANAQFF | TGTGCCACCAGCAGAAGGCTGGCCAACGCGCAGTTCTTC
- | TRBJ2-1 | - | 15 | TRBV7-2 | CASSLATAQYNEQFF | TGTGCCAGCAGCTTAGCGACAGCGCAGTACAATGAGCAGTTCTTC
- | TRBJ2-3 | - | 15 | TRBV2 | CASSEGGDSTDTQYF | TGTGCCAGCAGTGAAGGAGGGGATAGCACAGATACGCAGTATTTT
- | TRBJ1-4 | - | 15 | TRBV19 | CASHLRVSTNEKLFF | TGTGCCAGCCACCTCCGGGTGTCAACTAATGAAAAACTGTTTTTT
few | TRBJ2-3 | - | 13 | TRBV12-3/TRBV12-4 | CASTFWGTDTQYF | TGTGCCAGCACCTTCTGGGGTACAGATACGCAGTATTTT
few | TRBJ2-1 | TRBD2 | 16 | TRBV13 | CASSPQGVGGWNEQFF | TGTGCCAGCAGCCCCCAAGGCGTCGGGGGGTGGAATGAGCAGTTCTTC
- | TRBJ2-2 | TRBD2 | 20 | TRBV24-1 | CATSDPGTSGRRTNTGELFF | TGTGCCACCAGTGATCCGGGGACTAGCGGGAGGCGAACGAACACCGGGGAGCTGTTTTTT
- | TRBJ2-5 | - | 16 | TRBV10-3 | CAISDPGERNQETQYF | TGTGCCATCAGTGACCCGGGGGAGCGGAACCAAGAGACCCAGTACTTC
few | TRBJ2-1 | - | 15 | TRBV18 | CASSLRPQGQGEQFF | TGTGCCAGCTCACTGCGTCCCCAGGGGCAGGGTGAGCAGTTCTTC
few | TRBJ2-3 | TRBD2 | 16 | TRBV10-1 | CASSEVGAGPTDTQYF | TGCGCCAGCAGTGAAGTTGGAGCGGGACCCACAGATACGCAGTATTTT
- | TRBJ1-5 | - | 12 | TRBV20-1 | CSPDNGNQPQHF | TGCAGTCCGGACAACGGCAATCAGCCCCAGCATTTT
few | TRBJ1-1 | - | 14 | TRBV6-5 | CASSLDGPSTEAFF | TGTGCCAGCAGTCTCGACGGGCCCAGCACTGAAGCTTTCTTT
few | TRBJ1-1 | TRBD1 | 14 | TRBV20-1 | CSATRQGLNTEAFF | TGCAGTGCAACCCGACAGGGACTGAACACTGAAGCTTTCTTT
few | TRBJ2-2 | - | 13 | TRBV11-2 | CASSFSLSGELFF | TGTGCCAGCAGCTTTAGTCTCTCAGGGGAGCTGTTTTTT
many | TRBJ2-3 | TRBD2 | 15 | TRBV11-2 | CASSLAGTSGGTQYF | TGTGCCAGCAGCTTAGCCGGGACTAGCGGGGGTACGCAGTATTTT
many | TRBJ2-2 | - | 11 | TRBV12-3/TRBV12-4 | CASVERGELFF | TGTGCCAGCGTAGAGAGGGGGGAGCTGTTTTTT
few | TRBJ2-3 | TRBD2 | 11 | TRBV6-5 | CASTLAEKKYF | TGTGCCAGCACTCTAGCGGAAAAAAAGTATTTT
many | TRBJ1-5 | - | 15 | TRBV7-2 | CASSLGGRSNQPQHF | TGTGCCAGCAGCTTAGGGGGGCGTAGCAATCAGCCCCAGCATTTT
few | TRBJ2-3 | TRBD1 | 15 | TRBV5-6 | CASSPGTGDTDTQYF | TGTGCCAGCAGTCCCGGGACAGGCGACACAGATACGCAGTATTTT
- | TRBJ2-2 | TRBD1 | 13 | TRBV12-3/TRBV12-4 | CASKQGYTGELFF | TGTGCCAGCAAACAGGGGTACACCGGGGAGCTGTTTTTT
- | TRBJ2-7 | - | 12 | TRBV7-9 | CASSFLVYEQYF | TGTGCCAGCAGCTTTCTGGTCTACGAGCAGTACTTC
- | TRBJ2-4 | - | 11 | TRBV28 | CASGVQNIQYF | TGTGCCAGCGGGGTGCAGAACATTCAGTACTTC
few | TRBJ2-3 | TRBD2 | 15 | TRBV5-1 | CASRRDLADTDTQYF | TGCGCCAGCAGGCGAGACCTAGCGGACACAGATACGCAGTATTTT
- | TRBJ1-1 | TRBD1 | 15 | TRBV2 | CASRWTGGADTEAFF | TGTGCCAGCAGGTGGACAGGGGGCGCGGACACTGAAGCTTTCTTT
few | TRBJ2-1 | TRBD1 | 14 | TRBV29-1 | CSVEAGQGGNEQFF | TGCAGCGTTGAGGCCGGACAGGGAGGAAATGAGCAGTTCTTC
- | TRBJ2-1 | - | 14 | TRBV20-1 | CSARDRLGRNEQFF | TGCAGTGCTAGAGATCGCCTAGGGCGGAATGAGCAGTTCTTC
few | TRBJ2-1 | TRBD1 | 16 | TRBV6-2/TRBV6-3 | CASSYLDRAGGNEQFF | TGTGCCAGCAGTTACCTCGACAGGGCAGGTGGGAATGAGCAGTTCTTC
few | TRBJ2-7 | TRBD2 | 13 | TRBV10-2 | CASSEWGGYEQYF | TGCGCCAGCAGTGAGTGGGGGGGTTACGAGCAGTACTTC